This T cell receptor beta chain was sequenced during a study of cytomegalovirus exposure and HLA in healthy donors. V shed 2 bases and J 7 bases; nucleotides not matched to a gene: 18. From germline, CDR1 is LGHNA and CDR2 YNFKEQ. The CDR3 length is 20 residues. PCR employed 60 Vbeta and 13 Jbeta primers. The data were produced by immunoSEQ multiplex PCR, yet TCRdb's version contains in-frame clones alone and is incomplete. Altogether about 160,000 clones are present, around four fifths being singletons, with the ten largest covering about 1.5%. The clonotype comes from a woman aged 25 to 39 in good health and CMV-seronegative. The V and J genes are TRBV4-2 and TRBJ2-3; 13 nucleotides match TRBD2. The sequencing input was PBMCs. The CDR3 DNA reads TGTGCCAGCAGCCAATTGACTACTAGCGGGGGGGCCGGGAGGATGAATACGCAGTATTTT. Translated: CASSQLTTSGGAGRMNTQYF.